These 14 T cell receptor beta chains share one sample of origin, sequenced in a study of blood T cell repertoires in COVID-19. TCRdb's table, derived via immunoSEQ multiplex PCR, lists solely in-frame clones and lacks some. The repertoire consists of about 32,000 clones, with 80% to 95% occurring once and the leading ten covering 0.92%. What was sequenced was peripheral blood. These receptors were collected from a male donor with active COVID-19.

The J gene is TRBJ1-3, the V gene TRBV7-2, with a weak D call TRBD1 (5 bases). The germline CDR1 and CDR2 sequences are SGHTA and FQGNSA. This CDR3 has 14 amino acids. Trimming stripped 1 base from V and 7 bases from J, with 11 bases between. The CDR3 sequence is CASSLGGPLNTIYF. CDR3 bases: TGTGCCAGCAGCTTAGGGGGCCCCTTGAACACCATATATTTT.

In its sample, this clone was seen once. The V call is TRBV6-5, the J call TRBJ1-1; D uncertain. Trimming took 3 bases from V and 4 from J, leaving 6 bases between them. Germline V gives CDR1 MNHEY, CDR2 SVGAGI. CDR3 size: 12 residues. This CDR3 reads CASSYGGTEAFF. CDR3 nucleotide sequence: TGTGCCAGCAGTTATGGCGGCACTGAAGCTTTCTTT.

The chain is built from TRBV7-2 and TRBJ1-5, with 8 bases aligning to TRBD1. CDR1 SGHTA and CDR2 FQGNSA come from the germline V gene. This CDR3 region has 17 residues. V shed 4 bases, J shed 0 bases, and the junction held 8 bases outside the gene matches. The CDR3 DNA reads TGTGCCAGCAGCTATTGGACAGGGCGATATAGCAATCAGCCCCAGCATTTT. This sequence encodes CASSYWTGRYSNQPQHF.

This chain uses TRBV29-1 with TRBJ1-1, with 8 bases aligning to TRBD1. Germline CDR1 SQVTM, CDR2 ANQGSEA. CDR3 length equals 12 residues. Losses at the gene ends were 4 bases for V and 4 bases for J; bases not matched to a gene: 2. CDR3 residues: CSVGTGGTEAFF. CDR3 coding DNA: TGCAGCGTTGGCACAGGGGGCACTGAAGCTTTCTTT.

The chain uses TRBV2 and TRBJ1-5; no definite D call. Germline V lookup: CDR1 SNHLY, CDR2 FYNNEI. V shed 6 bases and J shed 3 bases, with 15 bases lying between them. The CDR3 is 15 residues long. CDR3 bases: TGTGCCAGCAGGGAGGAGGTCTCAAACAATCAGCCCCAGCATTTT. Its protein product is CASREEVSNNQPQHF.

V and J are TRBV5-1 and TRBJ1-2; tentative D call: TRBD1 (5 bases). Per germline, CDR1 SGHRS and CDR2 YFSETQ. This CDR3 is 15 amino acids long. The V and J ends lost 3 bases and 1 base respectively, with 13 bases between them. The CDR3 spells CASSSDTTDNYGYTF. The CDR3 coding sequence is TGCGCCAGCAGCTCGGACACCACCGATAACTATGGCTACACCTTC.

This clone was counted a single time. The CDR3 loop reads CASSQGQSYGYTF. DNA of the CDR3: TGTGCCAGCAGCCAAGGACAGAGCTATGGCTACACCTTC. The chain carries TRBV4-2 and TRBJ1-2; maybe TRBD1 (5 bases). V was trimmed by 1 base and J by 4 bases, leaving 7 bases between them. The CDR3 consists of 13 residues. CDR1 and CDR2 from the germline V gene are LGHNA and YNFKEQ.

The V and J genes are TRBV7-9 and TRBJ1-1; weak D call: TRBD1 (6 bases). Germline V gene lookup returns CDR1 SEHNR and CDR2 FQNEAQ (reference sequence). CDR3 size: 12 residues. The V gene lost 6 bases and the J gene lost 3 bases, with 8 bases spanning the gap. CDR3 bases: TGTGCCAGCAGAAGGACAGACACTGAAGCTTTCTTT. It translates to CASRRTDTEAFF. The whole variable domain, remainder taken from reference TRBV7-9 and TRBJ1-1, is DTGVSQNPRHKITKRGQNVTFRCDPISEHNRLYWYRQTLGQGPEFLTYFQNEAQLEKSRLLSDRFSAERPKGSFSTLEIQRTEQGDSAMYLCASRRTDTEAFFGQGTRLTVV.

This clone was picked up one time. DNA for the CDR3: TGTGCCAGCAGTGATAATCCAGACCCTTCGGGCCTCCACTTT. This codes for CASSDNPDPSGLHF. The V call is TRBV2, the J call TRBJ1-6; D is undetermined. The CDR3 covers 14 residues. Germline lookup yields CDR1 SNHLY and CDR2 FYNNEI. The V end was cut by 3 bases, the J end by 15 bases, with 18 bases between.

The count of this clone is one. The rearrangement uses TRBV4-3 and TRBJ1-1, with D possibly being TRBD1 (5 bases). V was pared by 1 base and J by 3 bases, with 12 bases between. The CDR3 totals 15 residues. Germline-derived CDR1 and CDR2 are LGHNA and YSLEER. CDR3 bases: TGCGCCAGCAGCCAAGCGAGGTGGGGCCACACTGAAGCTTTCTTT. This codes for CASSQARWGHTEAFF.

J is TRBJ1-2 and V is TRBV6-2 or TRBV6-3, with D hard to call. Germline V lookup: CDR1 MNHEY, CDR2 SVGEGT. V lost 2 bases and J 2 bases, leaving 15 bases between the germline ends. The CDR3 is made up of 16 amino acids. In DNA form, the CDR3 reads TGTGCCAGCAGTTACAACGGGAAAGGGCGAAACTATGGCTACACCTTC. This codes for CASSYNGKGRNYGYTF.

The chain carries TRBV6-5 and TRBJ1-5; D gene uncertain. The CDR3 has 13 residues. From germline, CDR1 is MNHEY and CDR2 SVGAGI. V lost 0 bases and J lost 6, with 6 bases in between. In DNA form, the CDR3 reads TGTGCCAGCAGTTACTCGGGAGTTCAGCCCCAGCATTTT. Its protein is CASSYSGVQPQHF.

The chain couples TRBV9 to TRBJ1-4; possibly TRBD1 for D (6 bases). Trimming removed 0 bases from V and 5 bases from J, with 14 bases in between. In germline, CDR1 is SGDLS, CDR2 YYNGEE. CDR3 length equals 16 residues. CDR3 nucleotides: TGTGCCAGCAGCGTAGCTGGTTGGGGGCAGAATGAAAAACTGTTTTTT. This encodes CASSVAGWGQNEKLFF.

This clone was picked up one time. V and J are TRBV19 and TRBJ1-5; D not certain. Looked up from germline, CDR1 is LNHDA and CDR2 is SQIVND (reference sequence). The CDR3 is made up of 12 amino acids. Trimming left V 6 bases short and J 1 base short, with 4 bases between. The DNA of the CDR3 is TGTGCCAGTAGGCAGAGCAATCAGCCCCAGCATTTT. Its translation is CASRQSNQPQHF.